This T cell receptor (beta chain) was sequenced for a study of chemoradiotherapy in HPV16-positive cancers. Study-wide context: A couple of HPV16-positive patients' cells yielded candidate HPV-specific clones and common motifs. The study, taken as a whole, reports: Functional assays defining HPV-specific T cells used only a couple of HPV16-positive patients. Non-HPV-specific T cells did not expand in tumors during treatment, whereas candidate HPV-specific clones and E7-related motifs did.

TCRdb's table, derived via immunoSEQ multiplex PCR, lists solely in-frame clones and lacks some. The sample carries thousands of clones, around 81% recorded once. Over chemoradiotherapy, repertoires were sampled more than once. For this clone: Its antigen is as yet unknown.

Germline-derived CDR1 and CDR2 are GTSNPN and SVGIG (reference sequence). The CDR3 covers 15 residues. Deletions cut 0 bases from V and 4 bases from J, with 15 bases between. The chain couples TRBV30 to TRBJ1-2, with unresolved D. The clonotype originates from a human donor with HPV-associated anogenital cancer. This material was collected from a patient who underwent chemoradiotherapy. Here the CDR3 DNA reads TGTGCCTGGAGTGTATACGGAGGAGGATTCTATGGCTACACCTTC. Amino acids: CAWSVYGGGFYGYTF.